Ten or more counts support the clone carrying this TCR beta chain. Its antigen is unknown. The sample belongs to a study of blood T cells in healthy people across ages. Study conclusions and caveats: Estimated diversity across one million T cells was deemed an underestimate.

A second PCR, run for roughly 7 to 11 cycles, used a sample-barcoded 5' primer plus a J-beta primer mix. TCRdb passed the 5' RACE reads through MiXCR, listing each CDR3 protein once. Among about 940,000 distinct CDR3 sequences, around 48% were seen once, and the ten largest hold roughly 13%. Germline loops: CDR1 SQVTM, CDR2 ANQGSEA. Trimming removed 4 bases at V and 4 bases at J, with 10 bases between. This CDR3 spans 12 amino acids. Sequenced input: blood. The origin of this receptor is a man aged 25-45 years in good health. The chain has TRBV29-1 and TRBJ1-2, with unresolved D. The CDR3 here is CSVVGSLYGYTF. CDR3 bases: TGCAGCGTTGTCGGCAGTCTCTATGGCTACACCTTC.